This is a list of T cell receptor beta chains from one sample in a study of glioma-infiltrating T cells. MiXCR, applied by TCRdb to the multiplex PCR reads, yields one record per CDR3 protein. The sample carries 300,000 to 450,000 distinct CDR3 sequences, 41% recorded once. What was sequenced was glioma tissue, nonneoplastic brain tissue, or PBMCs (not recorded which). The receptors derive from a human donor with low-grade glioma or glioblastoma, undergoing nonglioma brain surgery, or in good health (not recorded which). CDR3s include the opening cysteine and the closing phenylalanine or tryptophan. Each record gives: J gene, V gene, clone size, D gene, CDR3 protein, CDR3 DNA. A D gene is named only where the DNA matches it firmly. Size is omitted from some rows. Given values are once, few, many or a class for expanded clones.

J: TRBJ1-1
V: TRBV7-9
size: .
D: .
CDR3: CASSFGGWPEAFF
DNA: TGTGCCAGCAGCTTTGGGGGATGGCCTGAAGCTTTCTTT

J: TRBJ2-7
V: TRBV12-3/TRBV12-4
size: .
D: .
CDR3: CASSFRQYEGEQYF
DNA: TGTGCCAGCAGTTTCAGGCAGTACGAGGGCGAGCAGTACTTC

J: TRBJ2-7
V: TRBV19
size: .
D: TRBD2
CDR3: CAIRYPTPGTSNYEQYF
DNA: TGTGCCATTAGATATCCCACCCCCGGGACTAGCAACTACGAGCAGTACTTC

J: TRBJ2-3
V: TRBV5-1
size: .
D: .
CDR3: CASSGGAHTDTQYF
DNA: TGCGCCAGCAGCGGGGGTGCACACACAGATACGCAGTATTTT

J: TRBJ1-4
V: TRBV27
size: many
D: TRBD1
CDR3: CASSLRQGPYEKLFF
DNA: TGTGCCAGCAGTTTAAGACAGGGGCCATATGAAAAACTGTTTTTT

J: TRBJ2-3
V: TRBV6-1
size: few
D: .
CDR3: CASSTRGPSESDTQYF
DNA: TGTGCCAGCAGCACCCGGGGACCAAGCGAGTCAGATACGCAGTATTTT

J: TRBJ2-1
V: TRBV6-1
size: .
D: TRBD2
CDR3: CASTGLAGIYNEQFF
DNA: TGTGCCAGCACCGGACTAGCGGGAATTTACAATGAGCAGTTCTTC

J: TRBJ1-6
V: TRBV5-6
size: .
D: TRBD1
CDR3: CASSIIPGQGSSPLHF
DNA: TGTGCCAGCAGCATCATACCGGGACAGGGAAGTTCACCCCTCCACTTT

J: TRBJ2-5
V: TRBV12-3/TRBV12-4
size: many
D: TRBD2
CDR3: CASSPLAGDETQYF
DNA: TGTGCCAGCAGCCCACTAGCGGGAGATGAGACCCAGTACTTC

J: TRBJ2-7
V: TRBV7-2
size: .
D: TRBD2
CDR3: CASSPGLAREQYF
DNA: TGTGCCAGCAGTCCGGGACTAGCGAGGGAGCAGTACTTC

J: TRBJ2-1
V: TRBV27
size: many
D: .
CDR3: CASSSFGNNEQFF
DNA: TGTGCCAGCAGTTCCTTCGGGAACAATGAGCAGTTCTTC

J: TRBJ1-2
V: TRBV28
size: .
D: TRBD1
CDR3: CASSPPGDRGRDVYTF
DNA: TGTGCCAGCAGTCCGCCAGGGGACAGGGGGAGAGATGTCTACACCTTC

J: TRBJ1-1
V: TRBV12-3/TRBV12-4
size: .
D: .
CDR3: CASSFDTLAEAFF
DNA: TGTGCCAGCAGTTTCGACACGCTCGCTGAAGCTTTCTTT

J: TRBJ2-7
V: TRBV6-2/TRBV6-3
size: many
D: .
CDR3: CASSYPTGTYF
DNA: TGTGCCAGCAGTTACCCAACAGGGACGTACTTC

J: TRBJ2-5
V: TRBV7-7
size: .
D: .
CDR3: CASSHPGQGETQYF
DNA: TGTGCTAGCAGCCACCCGGGGCAGGGAGAGACCCAGTACTTC

J: TRBJ1-5
V: TRBV10-3
size: .
D: .
CDR3: CAIGGGDGSQPQHF
DNA: TGTGCCATCGGAGGGGGTGATGGCAGTCAGCCCCAGCATTTT

J: TRBJ1-2
V: TRBV29-1
size: .
D: .
CDR3: CSVESTANYGYTF
DNA: TGCAGCGTTGAGTCCACAGCAAACTATGGCTACACCTTC

J: TRBJ2-7
V: TRBV7-6
size: .
D: TRBD2
CDR3: CASSYTGLATRDEQYF
DNA: TGTGCCAGCAGCTATACGGGACTAGCGACGAGAGACGAGCAGTACTTC

J: TRBJ2-1
V: TRBV7-9
size: few
D: TRBD2
CDR3: CASSLLAGAWEQFF
DNA: TGTGCCAGCAGCTTACTAGCGGGAGCTTGGGAGCAGTTCTTC

J: TRBJ2-7
V: TRBV28
size: .
D: TRBD2
CDR3: CASSYGTTTYEQYF
DNA: TGTGCCAGCAGTTATGGGACTACTACCTACGAGCAGTACTTC

J: TRBJ2-3
V: TRBV20-1
size: few
D: .
CDR3: CSSLGGTSTDTQYF
DNA: TGCAGTTCACTCGGGGGGACATCGACAGATACGCAGTATTTT

J: TRBJ2-5
V: TRBV7-9
size: .
D: .
CDR3: CASSLALRFEKETQYF
DNA: TGTGCCAGCAGCTTAGCGCTAAGGTTTGAGAAAGAGACCCAGTACTTC

J: TRBJ2-1
V: TRBV28
size: many
D: .
CDR3: CASSLDFNEQFF
DNA: TGTGCCAGCAGCTTAGACTTTAATGAGCAGTTCTTC

J: TRBJ1-2
V: TRBV4-1
size: .
D: .
CDR3: CASSQETGLRGYTF
DNA: TGCGCCAGCAGCCAAGAGACGGGCCTCCGCGGCTACACCTTC

J: TRBJ2-1
V: TRBV25-1
size: many
D: .
CDR3: CASSGRLSSYNEQFF
DNA: TGTGCCAGCAGTGGGCGTCTTAGCTCCTACAATGAGCAGTTCTTC

J: TRBJ2-5
V: TRBV5-4
size: .
D: .
CDR3: CASSSGYQETQYF
DNA: TGTGCCAGCAGCTCAGGATACCAAGAGACCCAGTACTTC

J: TRBJ2-7
V: TRBV19
size: .
D: TRBD1
CDR3: CASSVQAVTGGEQYF
DNA: TGTGCCAGTAGTGTCCAAGCCGTGACAGGGGGCGAGCAGTACTTC

J: TRBJ2-1
V: TRBV28
size: .
D: .
CDR3: CASRGDPHNEQFF
DNA: TGTGCCAGCAGGGGCGACCCGCACAATGAGCAGTTCTTC

J: TRBJ2-4
V: TRBV27
size: .
D: .
CDR3: CASSFGRARGVAKNIQYF
DNA: TGTGCCAGCAGTTTTGGAAGGGCGAGAGGAGTAGCCAAAAACATTCAGTACTTC

J: TRBJ2-7
V: TRBV6-5
size: .
D: TRBD2
CDR3: CASSYSSGSTYEQYF
DNA: TGTGCCAGCAGTTACTCGAGCGGGAGCACGTACGAGCAGTACTTC

J: TRBJ2-7
V: TRBV28
size: few
D: TRBD2
CDR3: CASRPRSGRRTYEQYF
DNA: TGTGCCAGCAGACCTAGAAGCGGGAGGAGGACCTACGAGCAGTACTTC

J: TRBJ1-1
V: TRBV10-3
size: few
D: .
CDR3: CAISESTRRGVPEAFF
DNA: TGTGCCATCAGTGAGTCGACCCGCCGGGGGGTCCCGGAAGCTTTCTTT

J: TRBJ2-3
V: TRBV6-2/TRBV6-3
size: few
D: TRBD2
CDR3: CASSYWLAEPHDTQYF
DNA: TGTGCCAGCAGTTACTGGCTAGCGGAGCCCCATGATACGCAGTATTTT

J: TRBJ2-4
V: TRBV4-3
size: .
D: .
CDR3: CASSQDGLREPENIQYF
DNA: TGCGCCAGCAGCCAAGATGGGCTGCGCGAGCCGGAAAACATTCAGTACTTC

J: TRBJ1-5
V: TRBV28
size: many
D: .
CDR3: CASSPNPPGYQPQHF
DNA: TGTGCCAGCAGCCCGAACCCCCCGGGTTATCAGCCCCAGCATTTT

J: TRBJ1-5
V: TRBV7-2
size: .
D: .
CDR3: CASSLSGQNNQPQHF
DNA: TGTGCCAGCAGCTTATCGGGACAAAACAATCAGCCCCAGCATTTT

J: TRBJ2-7
V: TRBV6-5
size: .
D: .
CDR3: CAISESGTSYEQYF
DNA: TGTGCCATCAGTGAGTCGGGCACCTCCTACGAGCAGTACTTC

J: TRBJ2-1
V: TRBV7-6
size: .
D: TRBD2
CDR3: CASSLQGGHEQFF
DNA: TGTGCCAGCAGCTTACAGGGAGGGCATGAGCAGTTCTTC

J: TRBJ1-1
V: TRBV11-2
size: many
D: .
CDR3: CASSLDWKRAEAFF
DNA: TGTGCCAGCAGCTTAGATTGGAAACGGGCTGAAGCTTTCTTT

J: TRBJ2-2
V: TRBV19
size: .
D: TRBD2
CDR3: CASSAPGLAVWRTGELFF
DNA: TGTGCCAGTAGTGCCCCGGGACTAGCGGTTTGGCGGACCGGGGAGCTGTTTTTT

J: TRBJ1-1
V: TRBV9
size: .
D: .
CDR3: CASSADGEGPLNTEAFF
DNA: TGTGCCAGCAGCGCAGACGGGGAGGGGCCACTGAACACTGAAGCTTTCTTT

J: TRBJ1-2
V: TRBV28
size: many
D: .
CDR3: CASTPGNGAYGYTF
DNA: TGTGCCAGCACCCCAGGGAACGGAGCCTATGGCTACACCTTC

J: TRBJ1-1
V: TRBV25-1
size: many
D: .
CDR3: CASSEGHFTEAFF
DNA: TGTGCCAGCAGTGAAGGTCACTTCACTGAAGCTTTCTTT

J: TRBJ2-2
V: TRBV28
size: .
D: .
CDR3: CATGTLNYGYTGELFF
DNA: TGTGCCACCGGTACCCTCAACTATGGCTACACTGGGGAGCTGTTTTTT

J: TRBJ2-7
V: TRBV6-1
size: many
D: TRBD2
CDR3: CASSAGTSSAVGTYEQYF
DNA: TGTGCCAGCAGTGCCGGGACTAGTAGCGCCGTTGGGACCTACGAGCAGTACTTC

J: TRBJ2-7
V: TRBV7-2
size: .
D: TRBD2
CDR3: CASSTGGLAGVFSYEQYF
DNA: TGTGCCAGCAGCACGGGGGGCCTAGCGGGAGTTTTCTCCTACGAGCAGTACTTC

J: TRBJ1-5
V: TRBV20-1
size: many
D: TRBD1
CDR3: CSAHVQGGEYQPQHF
DNA: TGCAGTGCGCACGTACAGGGGGGCGAGTACCAGCCCCAGCATTTT

J: TRBJ2-5
V: TRBV20-1
size: .
D: .
CDR3: CSARGLTLQGTQYF
DNA: TGCAGTGCTAGAGGTCTAACACTTCAAGGGACCCAGTACTTC

J: TRBJ1-1
V: TRBV29-1
size: .
D: TRBD1
CDR3: CSVGGTAEAFF
DNA: TGCAGCGTCGGTGGGACAGCTGAAGCTTTCTTT

J: TRBJ1-2
V: TRBV27
size: many
D: .
CDR3: CASSTWGREGYTF
DNA: TGTGCCAGCAGTACCTGGGGGCGCGAAGGCTACACCTTC

J: TRBJ1-6
V: TRBV28
size: .
D: TRBD1
CDR3: CATVSTGLNLPLHF
DNA: TGTGCCACCGTCTCGACAGGGCTTAATTTACCCCTCCACTTT

J: TRBJ1-5
V: TRBV20-1
size: many
D: TRBD1
CDR3: CSAREVRGHQPQHF
DNA: TGCAGTGCTAGAGAGGTCAGGGGGCATCAGCCCCAGCATTTT

J: TRBJ2-1
V: TRBV27
size: many
D: TRBD2
CDR3: CASRLAGGGEQFF
DNA: TGTGCCAGCAGACTAGCGGGTGGGGGTGAGCAGTTCTTC

J: TRBJ1-2
V: TRBV7-9
size: few
D: .
CDR3: CASSPWTSFNYGYTF
DNA: TGTGCCAGCAGCCCGTGGACAAGTTTTAACTATGGCTACACCTTC

J: TRBJ2-7
V: TRBV28
size: many
D: .
CDR3: CASSSWTPESSYEQYF
DNA: TGTGCCAGCAGTTCCTGGACACCGGAGAGCTCCTACGAGCAGTACTTC

J: TRBJ2-1
V: TRBV19
size: .
D: .
CDR3: CASSIVDSYNEQFF
DNA: TGTGCCAGTAGTATTGTGGACTCCTACAATGAGCAGTTCTTC